This T cell receptor (beta chain) derives from a study of T cells in Graves' hyperthyroidism and ophthalmopathy. The wider study: Pretreatment peripheral blood was obtained at initial diagnosis. Whole-study results and caveats: In blood, most of the thyroid clonotypes expanded above 0.001 were also present. Ophthalmopathy got predicted by the model a median around 6.6 months before its onset.

Graves' hyperthyroidism qualified as stable when ophthalmopathy did not progress within 18 months. There were TCR beta CDR3 regions amplified from RNA transcripts. HTBI primers were used for first-round RT-PCR of the TCR CDR3. TCRdb itself ran the multiplex PCR reads through MiXCR, one entry per CDR3 protein. The table has over 90,000 distinct CDR3 sequences, roughly 50% seen once; the top ten hold approximately 24%. Notes on this clonotype: Its cognate antigen is unknown. An end of the junction does not agree with germline; a read error may underlie this.

Germline V gene lookup returns CDR1 KGHDR and CDR2 SFDVKD. This CDR3 has 16 amino acids. This clonotype originated in a man aged 40-49 years with Graves' hyperthyroidism. The chain employs TRBV24-1 and TRBJ2-1; TRBD2 matches at 15 bases. Sample: blood. CDR3 sequence (DNA): TGTGCCAGCAGTCCAGGACTAGCGGGAGGGCCCGTTGAGCAGTTCTTC. Encoded protein: CASSPGLAGGPVEQFF.